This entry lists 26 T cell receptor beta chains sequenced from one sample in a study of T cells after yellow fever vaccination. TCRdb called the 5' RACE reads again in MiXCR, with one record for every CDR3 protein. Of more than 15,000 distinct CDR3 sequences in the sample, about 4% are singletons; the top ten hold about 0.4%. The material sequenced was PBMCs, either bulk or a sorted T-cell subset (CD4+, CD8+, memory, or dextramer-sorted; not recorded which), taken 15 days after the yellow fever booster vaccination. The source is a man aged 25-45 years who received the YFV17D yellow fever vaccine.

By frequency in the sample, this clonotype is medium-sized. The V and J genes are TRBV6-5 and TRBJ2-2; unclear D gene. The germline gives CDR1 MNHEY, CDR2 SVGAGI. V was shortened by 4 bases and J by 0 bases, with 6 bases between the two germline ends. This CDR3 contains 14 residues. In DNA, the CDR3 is TGTGCCAGCAGTTCGACCCCGAACACCGGGGAGCTGTTTTTT. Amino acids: CASSSTPNTGELFF.

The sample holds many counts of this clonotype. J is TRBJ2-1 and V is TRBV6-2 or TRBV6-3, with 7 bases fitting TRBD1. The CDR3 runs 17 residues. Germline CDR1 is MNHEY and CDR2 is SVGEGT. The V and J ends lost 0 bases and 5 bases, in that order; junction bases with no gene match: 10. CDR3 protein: CASSYSNLGTVDNEQFF. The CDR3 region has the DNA TGTGCCAGCAGTTACTCGAATCTCGGGACAGTGGACAATGAGCAGTTCTTC.

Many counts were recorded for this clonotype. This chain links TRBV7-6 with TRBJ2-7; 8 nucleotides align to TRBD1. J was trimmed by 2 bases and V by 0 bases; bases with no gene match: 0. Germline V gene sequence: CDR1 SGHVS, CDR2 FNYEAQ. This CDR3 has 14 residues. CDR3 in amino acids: CASSLATGAYEQYF. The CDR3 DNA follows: TGTGCCAGCAGCTTAGCGACAGGGGCCTACGAGCAGTACTTC.

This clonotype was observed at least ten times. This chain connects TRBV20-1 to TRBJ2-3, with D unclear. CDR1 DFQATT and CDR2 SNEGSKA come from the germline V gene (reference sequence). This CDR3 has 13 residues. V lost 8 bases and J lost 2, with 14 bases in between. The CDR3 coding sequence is TGCAGTCCCATGATAGCAGACACAGATACGCAGTATTTT. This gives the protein CSPMIADTDTQYF.

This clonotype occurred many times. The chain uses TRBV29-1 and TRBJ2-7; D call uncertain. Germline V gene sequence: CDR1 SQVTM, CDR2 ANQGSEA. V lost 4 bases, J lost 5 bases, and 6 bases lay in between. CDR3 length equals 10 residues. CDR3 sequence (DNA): TGCAGCGTTGTCGCGAACGAGCAGTACTTC. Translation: CSVVANEQYF.

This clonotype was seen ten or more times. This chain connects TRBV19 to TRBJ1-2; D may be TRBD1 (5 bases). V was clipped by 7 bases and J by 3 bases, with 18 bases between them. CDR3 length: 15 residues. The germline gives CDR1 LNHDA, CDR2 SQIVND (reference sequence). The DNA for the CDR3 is TGTGCCAGTAACTCCCCGTTGGGGGGACACTATGGCTACACCTTC. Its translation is CASNSPLGGHYGYTF.

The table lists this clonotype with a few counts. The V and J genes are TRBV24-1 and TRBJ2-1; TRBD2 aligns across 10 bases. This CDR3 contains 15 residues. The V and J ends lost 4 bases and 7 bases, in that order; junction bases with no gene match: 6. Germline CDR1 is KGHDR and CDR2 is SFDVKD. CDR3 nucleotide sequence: TGTGCCACCAGTGAGAGCCTAGCGGGAGTTAATGAGCAGTTCTTC. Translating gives CATSESLAGVNEQFF.

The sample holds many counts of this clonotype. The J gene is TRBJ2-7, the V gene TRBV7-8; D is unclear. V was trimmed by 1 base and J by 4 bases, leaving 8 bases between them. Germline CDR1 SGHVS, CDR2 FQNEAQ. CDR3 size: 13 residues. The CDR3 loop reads CASSLDDNYEQYF. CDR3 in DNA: TGTGCCAGCAGCTTAGACGACAATTACGAGCAGTACTTC.

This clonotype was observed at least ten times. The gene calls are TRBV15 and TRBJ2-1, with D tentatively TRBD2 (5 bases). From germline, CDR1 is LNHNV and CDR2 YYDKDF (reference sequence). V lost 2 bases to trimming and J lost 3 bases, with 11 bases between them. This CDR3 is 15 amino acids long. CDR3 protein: CATSRPMGSYNEQFF. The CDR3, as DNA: TGTGCCACCAGCAGACCCATGGGGAGCTACAATGAGCAGTTCTTC.

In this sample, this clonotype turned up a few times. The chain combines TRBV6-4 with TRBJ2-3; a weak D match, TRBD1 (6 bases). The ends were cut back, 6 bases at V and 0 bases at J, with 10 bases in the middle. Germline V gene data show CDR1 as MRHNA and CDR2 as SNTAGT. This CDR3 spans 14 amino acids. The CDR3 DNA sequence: TGTGCCAGCAGCGAGGGACAAAGCACAGATACGCAGTATTTT. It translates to CASSEGQSTDTQYF.

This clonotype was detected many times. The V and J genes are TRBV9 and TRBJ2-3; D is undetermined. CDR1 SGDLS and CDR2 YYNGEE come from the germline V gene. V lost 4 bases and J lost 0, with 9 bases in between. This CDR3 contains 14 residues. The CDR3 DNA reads TGTGCCAGCAGCCCACAGCCTAGCACAGATACGCAGTATTTT. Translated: CASSPQPSTDTQYF.

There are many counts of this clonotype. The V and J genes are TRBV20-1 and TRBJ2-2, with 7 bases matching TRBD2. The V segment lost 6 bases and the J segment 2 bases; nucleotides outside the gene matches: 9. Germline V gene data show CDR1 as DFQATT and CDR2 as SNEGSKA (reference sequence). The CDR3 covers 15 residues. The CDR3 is CSATVAGANTGELFF. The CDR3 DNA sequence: TGCAGTGCCACCGTGGCGGGAGCCAACACCGGGGAGCTGTTTTTT.

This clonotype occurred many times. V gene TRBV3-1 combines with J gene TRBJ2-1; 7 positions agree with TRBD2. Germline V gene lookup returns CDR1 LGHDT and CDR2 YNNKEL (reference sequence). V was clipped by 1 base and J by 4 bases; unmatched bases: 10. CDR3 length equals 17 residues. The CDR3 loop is CASSQGELSGAYNEQFF. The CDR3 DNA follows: TGTGCCAGCAGCCAAGGGGAGCTCAGCGGGGCTTACAATGAGCAGTTCTTC.

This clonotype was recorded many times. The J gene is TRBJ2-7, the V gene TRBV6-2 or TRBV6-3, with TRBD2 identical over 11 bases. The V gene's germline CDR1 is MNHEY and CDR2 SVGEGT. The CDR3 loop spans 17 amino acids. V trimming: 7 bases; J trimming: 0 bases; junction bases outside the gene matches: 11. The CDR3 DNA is TGTGCCAGCACGCGCACTAGCGGGAGATGGAGCTCCTACGAGCAGTACTTC. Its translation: CASTRTSGRWSSYEQYF.

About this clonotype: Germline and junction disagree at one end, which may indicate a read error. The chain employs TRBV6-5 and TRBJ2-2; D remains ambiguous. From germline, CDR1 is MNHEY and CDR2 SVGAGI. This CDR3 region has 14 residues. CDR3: CASSYSRCTGELFF. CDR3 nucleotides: TGTGCCAGCAGCTACTCGAGATGCACCGGGGAGCTGTTTTTT.

CDR3 sequence: CASSPGAYYEQYF. The CDR3 nucleotides are TGTGCCAGCAGTCCCGGGGCTTACTACGAGCAGTACTTC. The chain joins TRBV6-2 or TRBV6-3 to TRBJ2-7, with D possibly called TRBD1 or TRBD2 (5 bases each). CDR3 size: 13 residues. Deletions cut 5 bases from V and 3 bases from J, with 11 bases between. Germline V lookup: CDR1 MNHEY, CDR2 SVGEGT.

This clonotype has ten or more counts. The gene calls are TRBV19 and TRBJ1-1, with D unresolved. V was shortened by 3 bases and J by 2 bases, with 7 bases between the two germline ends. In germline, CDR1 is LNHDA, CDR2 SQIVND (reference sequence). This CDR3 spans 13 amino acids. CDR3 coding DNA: TGTGCCAGTAGTATTAACCGCAACACTGAAGCTTTCTTT. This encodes CASSINRNTEAFF.

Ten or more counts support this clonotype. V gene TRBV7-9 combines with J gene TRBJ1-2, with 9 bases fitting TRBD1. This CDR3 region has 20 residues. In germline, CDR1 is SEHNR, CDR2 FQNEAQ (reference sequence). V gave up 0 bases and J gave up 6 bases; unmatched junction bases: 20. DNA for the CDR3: TGTGCCAGCAGCTTAGCGGGACTCTATTCGTGGGACAGGGAATATAATGGCTACACCTTC. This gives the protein CASSLAGLYSWDREYNGYTF.

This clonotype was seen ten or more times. For the CDR3, the DNA is TGTGCCACCAGCAGATTTCCCGACAGGGAGAACACTGAAGCTTTCTTT. Its translation is CATSRFPDRENTEAFF. This chain links TRBV15 with TRBJ1-1; the match to TRBD1 covers 7 bases. J lost 1 base, V lost 2 bases, and 7 bases had no gene match. Germline loops: CDR1 LNHNV, CDR2 YYDKDF (reference sequence). This CDR3 comprises 16 residues. Full variable domain (rest looked up from reference TRBV15 and TRBJ1-1): DAMVIQNPRYQVTQFGKPVTLSCSQTLNHNVMYWYQQKSSQAPKLLFHYYDKDFNNEADTPDNFQSRRPNTSFCFLDIRSPGLGDTAMYLCATSRFPDRENTEAFFGQGTRLTVV.

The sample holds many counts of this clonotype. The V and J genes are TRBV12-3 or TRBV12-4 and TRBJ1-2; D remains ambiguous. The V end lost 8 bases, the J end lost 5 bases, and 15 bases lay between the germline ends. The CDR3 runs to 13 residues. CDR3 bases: TGTGCCAGCTCCCGGGGAGTAGGGTATGGCTACACCTTC. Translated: CASSRGVGYGYTF.

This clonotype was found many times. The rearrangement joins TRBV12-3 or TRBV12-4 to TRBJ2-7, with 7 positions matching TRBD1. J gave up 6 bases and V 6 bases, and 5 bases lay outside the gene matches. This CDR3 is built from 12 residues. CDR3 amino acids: CASSLGGSEQYF. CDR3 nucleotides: TGTGCCAGCAGCCTAGGGGGCTCCGAGCAGTACTTC.

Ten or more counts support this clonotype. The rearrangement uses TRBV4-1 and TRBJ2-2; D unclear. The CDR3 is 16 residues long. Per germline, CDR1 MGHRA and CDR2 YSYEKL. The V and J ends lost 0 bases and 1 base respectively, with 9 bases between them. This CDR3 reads CASSQEGIRNTGELFF. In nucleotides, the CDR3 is TGCGCCAGCAGCCAAGAAGGAATAAGGAACACCGGGGAGCTGTTTTTT.

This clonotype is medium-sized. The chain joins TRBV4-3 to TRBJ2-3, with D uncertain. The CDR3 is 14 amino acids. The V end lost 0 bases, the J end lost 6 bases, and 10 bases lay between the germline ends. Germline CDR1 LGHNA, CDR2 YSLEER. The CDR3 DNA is TGCGCCAGCAGCCAAGAGGTCGCCCTGGATACGCAGTATTTT. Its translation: CASSQEVALDTQYF.

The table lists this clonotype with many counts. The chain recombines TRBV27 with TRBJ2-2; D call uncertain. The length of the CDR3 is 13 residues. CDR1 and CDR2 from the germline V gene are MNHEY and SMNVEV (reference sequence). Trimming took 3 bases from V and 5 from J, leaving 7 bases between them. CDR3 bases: TGTGCCAGCAGTTTCGTAGGGACCGGGGAGCTGTTTTTT. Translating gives CASSFVGTGELFF.

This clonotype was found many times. The DNA of the CDR3 is TGTGCCAGCACCCTAGGGGGAGGTGGCTACACCTTC. This encodes CASTLGGGGYTF. This chain uses TRBV6-5 with TRBJ1-2; tentative D call: TRBD1 (6 bases). The V end lost 7 bases, the J end lost 7 bases, and 13 bases lay between the germline ends. This CDR3 contains 12 residues. Germline CDR1 is MNHEY and CDR2 is SVGAGI.

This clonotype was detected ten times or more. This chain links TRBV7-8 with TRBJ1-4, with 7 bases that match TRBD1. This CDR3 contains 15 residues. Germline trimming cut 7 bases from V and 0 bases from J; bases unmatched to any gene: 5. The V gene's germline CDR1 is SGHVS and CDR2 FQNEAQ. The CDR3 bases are TGTGCCAGCACGGACAGGATTGCAACTAATGAAAAACTGTTTTTT. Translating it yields CASTDRIATNEKLFF.